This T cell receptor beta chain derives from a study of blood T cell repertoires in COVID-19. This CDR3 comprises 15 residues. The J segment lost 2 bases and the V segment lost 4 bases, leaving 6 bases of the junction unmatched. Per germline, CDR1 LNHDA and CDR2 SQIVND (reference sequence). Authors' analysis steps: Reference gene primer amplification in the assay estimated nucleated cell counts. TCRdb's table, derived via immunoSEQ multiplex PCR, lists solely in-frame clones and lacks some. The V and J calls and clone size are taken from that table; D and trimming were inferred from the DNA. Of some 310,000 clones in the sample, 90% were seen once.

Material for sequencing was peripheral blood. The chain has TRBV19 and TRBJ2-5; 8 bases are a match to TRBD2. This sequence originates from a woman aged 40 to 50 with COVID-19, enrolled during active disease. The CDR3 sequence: CASSTGTRFQETQYF. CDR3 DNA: TGTGCCAGTAGTACTGGGACTAGGTTTCAAGAGACCCAGTACTTC.